Given below is one TCR beta chain in context. Its matching antigen is unknown. Germline CDR1 reads SGHRS; CDR2 reads YFSETQ. V was pared by 1 base and J by 1 base, with 14 bases between. The length of the CDR3 is 16 residues. This specimen belongs to a study of cytomegalovirus exposure and HLA in healthy donors. General study results and limits: As a later analysis showed, a missense DCLRE1C variant was linked to trimming of TCR beta V- and J-genes. There were a few CMV-associated chains whose specificity for CMV antigens was confirmed in vitro.

The PCR had 60 Vbeta and 13 Jbeta primers. Generated by immunoSEQ multiplex PCR, the TCRdb table keeps only in-frame clones and is missing some. Of fewer than 200,000 clones in the sample, approximately 81% are singletons; the top ten hold roughly 1.5%. The clonotype was recovered from a male donor in good health and CMV-seronegative. V usage is TRBV5-1 and J usage is TRBJ1-2, with a possible D match to TRBD1 (6 bases). The source material was PBMCs. The CDR3 is CASSLTPGTNNYGYTF. The CDR3 region has the DNA TGCGCCAGCAGCTTGACGCCGGGGACAAATAACTATGGCTACACCTTC.